This entry concerns a single TCR beta chain. The gene names here belong to mouse. The read falls 4 residues short of the CDR3 end, and the missing part is taken from the germline J gene. This sample also contains other DNA sequences that code for the same CDR3. V was pared by 3 bases and J by 2 bases, with 3 bases of the junction left unmatched. CDR3 length equals 15 residues. Germline-derived CDR1 and CDR2 are NSQYPW and LRSPGD (reference sequence). This sample is part of a study of CD8+ T cells in alopecia areata. Following RNA extraction, reverse transcription yielded cDNA that acted as the sequencing template. TCRdb's copy holds only in-frame clones and misses some; the assay was immunoSEQ multiplex PCR. This repertoire holds more than 250,000 clones, and none appear only once. After pooling, cutaneous lymph node cells were sorted with CD4, CD8alpha, NKG2D, NKG2ACE and other markers.

The V and J genes are TRBV1 and TRBJ2-1, with 8 positions matching TRBD1. Sequencing was carried out using CD4+ T cells sorted from a lymph node. The TCR was taken from a C3H/HeJ mouse with alopecia areata. This strain's MHC haplotype is H2-k. Partial CDR3 DNA: TGCACCTGCAGTGCCCAGGGGGCTGACTATGCT. Protein product: CTCSAQGADYA. The whole CDR3 protein reads CTCSAQGADYAEQFF.